The clone carrying this T cell receptor (beta chain) showed up just once. Its antigen remains unknown. Version v3.0 of the immunoSEQ assay was performed at survey level. Here immunoSEQ multiplex PCR was the method, and the copy in TCRdb shows in-frame clones only, minus some. The table includes about 27,000 clones, roughly 80% detected once. This record belongs to a study of long-term antiretroviral therapy in people with HIV. Whole-study context: Earliest sampling preceded the 2015 immediate-ART recommendation by about a decade. Findings and limits, study-wide: The blood, collected between the mid-2000s and the late 2010s, was possibly taken under older ART regimens. Controls exceeded HIV repertoires in CDR3 length range.

Trimming took off 4 bases at V and 6 bases at J, with 8 bases between the two ends. The CDR3 runs to 12 residues. CDR1 and CDR2 (germline): SEHNR, FQNEAQ (reference sequence). This chain links TRBV7-9 with TRBJ2-3; no reliable D call. Specimen: unsorted PBMCs, collected 0.8 years before starting antiretroviral therapy. The sequence derives from a man aged 18 to 30 with HIV. This CDR3 reads CASSYSVDTQYF. The CDR3 nucleotides are TGTGCCAGCAGCTATTCGGTGGATACGCAGTATTTT.